The rows below give T cell receptor beta chains drawn from one sample of a study of blood T cell repertoires in COVID-19. Repertoires were generated with immunoSEQ multiplex PCR, while TCRdb's copy carries only in-frame clones and drops some. In the table there are hundreds of thousands of clones, about four fifths of which are singletons. Material for sequencing was peripheral blood. These receptors originate from a woman older than 75 with acute or convalescent COVID-19. The CDR3 runs from the conserved cysteine through the conserved F or W. A D gene is named only where the DNA matches it firmly. Part of the rows lack a size; the others show once, few, many or a class for expanded clones.

CDR3: CASSFEPGEPQHF
DNA: TGTGCCAGCAGCTTTGAGCCGGGTGAGCCCCAGCATTTT
size: many
V: TRBV5-4
D: -
J: TRBJ1-5

CDR3: CASSHRDSRVSKRYEQYF
DNA: TGTGCCAGCAGTCATCGGGACAGTCGAGTCTCCAAAAGATACGAGCAGTACTTC
size: -
V: TRBV28
D: TRBD1
J: TRBJ2-7

CDR3: CASTDRGRSQPQHF
DNA: TGTGCCAGTACGGACAGGGGTCGTAGTCAGCCCCAGCATTTT
size: -
V: TRBV19
D: TRBD1
J: TRBJ1-5

CDR3: CASSLGGQVTSSNQPQHF
DNA: TGTGCCAGCAGCTTAGGAGGGCAGGTTACTTCGAGCAATCAGCCCCAGCATTTT
size: -
V: TRBV11-2
D: -
J: TRBJ1-5

CDR3: CASSHTGTLNTEAFF
DNA: TGTGCCAGCAGCCACACCGGGACATTGAACACTGAAGCTTTCTTT
size: -
V: TRBV4-2
D: -
J: TRBJ1-1

CDR3: CASSWQGRGTEAFF
DNA: TGTGCCAGCAGCTGGCAGGGGCGCGGTACTGAAGCTTTCTTT
size: -
V: TRBV11-2
D: -
J: TRBJ1-1

CDR3: CAWSPGQGSLPQHF
DNA: TGTGCCTGGAGCCCCGGACAGGGGTCACTGCCCCAGCATTTT
size: -
V: TRBV30
D: TRBD1
J: TRBJ1-5

CDR3: CASSQVLGRTGGLQPQHF
DNA: TGCGCCAGCAGCCAAGTATTAGGAAGGACAGGGGGTCTTCAGCCCCAGCATTTT
size: -
V: TRBV4-1
D: TRBD1
J: TRBJ1-5

CDR3: CASSQAVDTEAFF
DNA: TGTGCCAGCTCACAGGCGGTTGACACTGAAGCTTTCTTT
size: -
V: TRBV18
D: -
J: TRBJ1-1

CDR3: CASSVEMNTEAFF
DNA: TGTGCCAGCAGTGTGGAGATGAACACTGAAGCTTTCTTT
size: -
V: TRBV2
D: -
J: TRBJ1-1

CDR3: CASSLEGGPSDTQYF
DNA: TGCGCCAGCAGCTTGGAGGGGGGGCCGTCGGATACGCAGTATTTT
size: -
V: TRBV5-1
D: -
J: TRBJ2-3

CDR3: CASSKSSGGTRTDTQYF
DNA: TGTGCCAGCAGTAAAAGTAGCGGGGGCACCCGGACAGATACGCAGTATTTT
size: few
V: TRBV28
D: TRBD2
J: TRBJ2-3

CDR3: CASSWVPGQGNEKLFF
DNA: TGCGCCAGCAGCTGGGTACCGGGACAGGGTAATGAAAAACTGTTTTTT
size: -
V: TRBV5-1
D: TRBD1
J: TRBJ1-4

CDR3: CASSQDFQKTGPYNSPLHF
DNA: TGTGCCAGCAGCCAAGATTTCCAGAAGACAGGGCCCTATAATTCACCCCTCCACTTT
size: -
V: TRBV3-1/TRBV3-2
D: TRBD1
J: TRBJ1-6